This T cell receptor beta chain is drawn from a study of blood T cell repertoires in COVID-19. Study-level information: Samples came from the United States, Italy and Spain, spanning acute and convalescent COVID-19. Sources were T cells, B-cell-depleted T cells, or PBMCs; the material itself was cDNA or gDNA.

CDR1 and CDR2 from the germline V gene are SGHTA and FQGTGA. The junction had 5 bases not matched to a gene; V was cut back by 3 bases and J by 0 bases. This CDR3 contains 16 residues. As originally analysed: Nucleated cell number was recorded as an estimate derived from reference gene primer amplification. Profiled with immunoSEQ multiplex PCR; TCRdb holds only in-frame clones, not every one. That table furnishes V, J and clone size, whereas the DNA furnished D and trimming. In the table there are 200,000 to 300,000 clones, around 83% of which are singletons. V and J are TRBV7-3 and TRBJ2-3, with 8 bases identical to TRBD2. The TCR was taken from a woman older than 75 with acute or convalescent COVID-19. Sequenced input: peripheral blood. The CDR3: CASSFHSGASTDTQYF. CDR3 coding DNA: TGTGCCAGCAGCTTTCATAGCGGGGCCAGCACAGATACGCAGTATTTT.